What follows are 10 T cell receptor beta chains derived from one specimen sequenced in a study of cytomegalovirus exposure and HLA in healthy donors. Primers included in the PCR were 60 Vbeta and 13 Jbeta primers. Data came from immunoSEQ multiplex PCR; TCRdb stores just in-frame clones and leaves some out. The profile shows approximately 150,000 clones, around 78% of them singletons. The sequencing sample was made of PBMCs. The receptors originated from a woman in her 40s in good health and CMV-seronegative.

This clone was counted once. The chain uses TRBV30 and TRBJ1-5; TRBD1 agrees at 8 bases. The CDR3 has 14 amino acids. Germline assignment: CDR1 GTSNPN and CDR2 SVGIG (reference sequence). V shed 4 bases, J shed 6 bases, and the junction held 8 bases outside the gene matches. CDR3 sequence: CAWNPTGVGQPQHF. The CDR3 DNA reads TGTGCCTGGAACCCGACAGGGGTGGGTCAGCCCCAGCATTTT.

This clone was picked up a small number of times. The chain is built from TRBV6-6 and TRBJ1-1, with a weak D call TRBD1 (6 bases). Germline assignment: CDR1 MNHNY and CDR2 SVGAGI (reference sequence). The length of the CDR3 is 14 residues. The V and J ends lost 2 bases and 2 bases respectively, with 9 bases between them. The CDR3 coding sequence is TGTGCCAGCAGTTACGACAGGTTAAACACTGAAGCTTTCTTT. This translates into CASSYDRLNTEAFF.

A few counts support this clone. This sequence joins TRBV7-9 and TRBJ2-5; TRBD1 might be the D (6 bases). V lost 4 bases to trimming and J lost 1 base, with 16 bases between them. CDR1 SEHNR and CDR2 FQNEAQ come from the germline V gene (reference sequence). This CDR3 region has 16 residues. The DNA of the CDR3 is TGTGCCAGCAGCTCGGTACAGGGCAGACCCCAAGAGACCCAGTACTTC. It specifies CASSSVQGRPQETQYF.

This clone was counted only a few times. The CDR3: CASSLRGGRTDTQYF. In DNA form, the CDR3 reads TGTGCCAGCAGCTTGCGGGGCGGGAGGACAGATACGCAGTATTTT. The chain carries TRBV7-3 and TRBJ2-3; 8 nucleotides match TRBD2. Per germline, CDR1 SGHTA and CDR2 FQGTGA. Germline trimming cut 3 bases from V and 3 bases from J; bases unmatched to any gene: 5. The CDR3 runs 15 residues.

The chain recombines TRBV7-2 with TRBJ2-7, with 9 positions matching TRBD2. Germline loops: CDR1 SGHTA, CDR2 FQGNSA. J lost 1 base, V lost 1 base, and 5 bases had no gene match. There are 16 residues in the CDR3. DNA for the CDR3: TGTGCCAGCAGCTTAGGGACTAGCGCAGTTTCCTACGAGCAGTACTTC. It is translated as CASSLGTSAVSYEQYF.

V is TRBV2 and J is TRBJ2-3; 7 nucleotides line up with TRBD1. This CDR3 is built from 13 residues. Germline V CDR1 and CDR2: SNHLY, FYNNEI. The ends lost 5 bases at V and 5 bases at J; junction bases unmatched: 4. The CDR3 nucleotides are TGTGCCAGCAGTCCTACAGGGGTAGATACGCAGTATTTT. Translation gives CASSPTGVDTQYF.

This clone was observed a handful of times. The chain employs TRBV6-6 and TRBJ2-7; weak D call: TRBD1 (6 bases). Germline V gives CDR1 MNHNY, CDR2 SVGAGI (reference sequence). The CDR3 covers 12 residues. Between the trimmed V and J ends, which lost 6 bases and 6 bases, there was a span of 12 bases. The CDR3 reads CASSVTGTEQYF. CDR3 coding DNA: TGTGCCAGCAGCGTTACAGGGACCGAGCAGTACTTC.

Here the CDR3 DNA reads TGTGCCAGCAGCTTGGTAACTAGCGGTAGAGGTGTAAATGAGCAGTTCTTC. This sequence encodes CASSLVTSGRGVNEQFF. This sequence joins TRBV5-4 and TRBJ2-1; TRBD2 matches at 8 bases. Germline CDR1 and CDR2: SGHNT and YYREEE (reference sequence). V lost 0 bases and J lost 7; bases outside the gene matches: 12. This CDR3 is 17 amino acids long.

This clone turned up a few times. This chain links TRBV6-1 with TRBJ2-1, with TRBD2 identical over 8 bases. The length of the CDR3 is 15 residues. V lost 1 base, J lost 10 bases, and 9 bases stayed unmatched. Germline-derived CDR1 and CDR2 are MNHNS and SASEGT. Here the CDR3 reads CASSEGGTRLNEQFF. The CDR3 DNA reads TGTGCCAGCAGTGAAGGGGGGACTAGGCTGAACGAGCAGTTCTTC.

This chain joins TRBV19 and TRBJ2-1, with 16 bases aligning to TRBD2. The CDR3 has 23 residues. Germline V gene sequence: CDR1 LNHDA, CDR2 SQIVND (reference sequence). Germline trimming cut 2 bases from V and 5 bases from J; bases unmatched to any gene: 21. CDR3 nucleotides: TGTGCCAGTAGTATACGGTTGGGGATACCGGGACTAGCGGGAGGGGGGCGCCACAATGAGCAGTTCTTC. Translated, it gives CASSIRLGIPGLAGGGRHNEQFF.